This T cell receptor (beta chain) came from a study of blood T cell repertoires in COVID-19. The overall study: The origin of the acute and convalescent COVID-19 samples was the United States, Italy and Spain.

Authors' methods: Estimation of nucleated cell counts relied on the amplification of reference gene primers. Assay: immunoSEQ multiplex PCR; the TCRdb copy retains only in-frame clones and omits some. V and J calls and clone size follow that table, whereas D and trimming were derived from the DNA. The top ten clones hold roughly 19% of a sample with over 95,000 clones, around 89% of them seen once. This clone is a singleton in its sample. Trimming pared 5 bases from V and 5 bases from J, leaving 12 bases between. CDR1 is SQVTM, CDR2 ANQGSEA, per germline. The CDR3 has 13 amino acids. The chain links TRBV29-1 to TRBJ2-2; D might be TRBD1 (5 bases). Sequencing used peripheral blood. The clonotype was recovered from a human donor with acute or convalescent COVID-19. The donor label of this sample is uncertain. CDR3 region: CSVLGVGTGELFF. The CDR3 bases are TGCAGCGTTTTAGGGGTAGGGACCGGGGAGCTGTTTTTT.